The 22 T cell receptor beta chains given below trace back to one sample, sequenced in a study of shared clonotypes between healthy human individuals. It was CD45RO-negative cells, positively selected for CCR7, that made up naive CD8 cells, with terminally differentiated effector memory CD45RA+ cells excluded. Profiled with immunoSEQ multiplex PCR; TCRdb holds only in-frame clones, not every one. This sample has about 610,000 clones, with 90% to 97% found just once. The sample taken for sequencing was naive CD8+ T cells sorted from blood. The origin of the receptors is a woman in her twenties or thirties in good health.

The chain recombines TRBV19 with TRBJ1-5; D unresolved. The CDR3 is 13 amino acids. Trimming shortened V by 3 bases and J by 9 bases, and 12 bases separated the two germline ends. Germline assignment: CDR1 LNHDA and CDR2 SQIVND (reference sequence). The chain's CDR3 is CASSILMDRPQHF. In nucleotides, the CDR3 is TGTGCCAGTAGTATTTTAATGGACCGGCCCCAGCATTTT.

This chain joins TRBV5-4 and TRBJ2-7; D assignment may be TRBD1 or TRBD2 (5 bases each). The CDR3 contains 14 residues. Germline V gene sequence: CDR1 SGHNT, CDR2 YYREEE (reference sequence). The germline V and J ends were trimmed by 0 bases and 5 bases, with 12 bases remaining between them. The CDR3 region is CASSLGERDHEQYF. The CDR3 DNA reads TGTGCCAGCAGCTTGGGGGAACGGGACCACGAGCAGTACTTC.

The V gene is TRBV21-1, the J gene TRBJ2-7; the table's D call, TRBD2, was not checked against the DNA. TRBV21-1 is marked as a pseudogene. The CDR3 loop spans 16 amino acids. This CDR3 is CARGCGGGSFSYEQYF. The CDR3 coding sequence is TGTGCCAGAGGTTGTGGAGGCGGGTCATTCTCCTACGAGCAGTACTTC.

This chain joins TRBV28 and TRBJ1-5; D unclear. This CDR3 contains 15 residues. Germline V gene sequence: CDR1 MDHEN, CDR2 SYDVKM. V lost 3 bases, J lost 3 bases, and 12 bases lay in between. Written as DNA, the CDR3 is TGTGCCAGCAGTTTCTCCAGACGGTACAATCAGCCCCAGCATTTT. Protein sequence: CASSFSRRYNQPQHF.

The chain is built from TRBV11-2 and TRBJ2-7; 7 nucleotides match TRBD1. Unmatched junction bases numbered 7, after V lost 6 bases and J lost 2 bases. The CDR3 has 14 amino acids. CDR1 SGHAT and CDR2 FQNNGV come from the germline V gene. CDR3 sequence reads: CASRAPGQPYEQYF. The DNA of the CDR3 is TGTGCCAGCAGGGCCCCGGGACAGCCCTACGAGCAGTACTTC.

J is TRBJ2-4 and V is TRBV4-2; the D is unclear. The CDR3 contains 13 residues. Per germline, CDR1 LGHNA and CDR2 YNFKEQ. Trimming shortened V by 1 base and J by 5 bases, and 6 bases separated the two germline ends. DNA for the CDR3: TGTGCCAGCAGCCAAGTGACGGAAAACATTCAGTACTTC. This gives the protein CASSQVTENIQYF.

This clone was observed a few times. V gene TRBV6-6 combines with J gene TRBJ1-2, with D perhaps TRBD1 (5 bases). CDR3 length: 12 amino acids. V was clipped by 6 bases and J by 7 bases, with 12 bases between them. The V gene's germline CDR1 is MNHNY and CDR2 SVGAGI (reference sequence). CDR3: CASRPDSFGYTF. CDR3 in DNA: TGTGCCAGCAGACCAGACAGTTTTGGCTACACCTTC.

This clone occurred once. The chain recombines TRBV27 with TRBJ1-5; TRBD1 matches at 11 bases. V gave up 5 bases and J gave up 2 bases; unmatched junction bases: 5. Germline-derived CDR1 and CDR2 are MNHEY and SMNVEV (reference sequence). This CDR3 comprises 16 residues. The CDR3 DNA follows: TGTGCCAGCAGTCCAGGGACAGGGGGTGGCAATCAGCCCCAGCATTTT. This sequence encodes CASSPGTGGGNQPQHF.

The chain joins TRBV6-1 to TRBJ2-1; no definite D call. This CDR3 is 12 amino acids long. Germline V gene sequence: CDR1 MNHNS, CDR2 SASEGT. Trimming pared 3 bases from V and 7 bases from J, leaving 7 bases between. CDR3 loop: CASSDLKNEQFF. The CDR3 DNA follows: TGTGCCAGCAGTGACCTCAAGAATGAGCAGTTCTTC.

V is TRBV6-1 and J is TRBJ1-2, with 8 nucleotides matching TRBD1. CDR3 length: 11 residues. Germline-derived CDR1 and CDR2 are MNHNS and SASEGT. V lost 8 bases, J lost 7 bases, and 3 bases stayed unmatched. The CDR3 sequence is CASRTGFGYTF. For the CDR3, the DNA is TGTGCCAGCCGGACAGGGTTTGGCTACACCTTC.

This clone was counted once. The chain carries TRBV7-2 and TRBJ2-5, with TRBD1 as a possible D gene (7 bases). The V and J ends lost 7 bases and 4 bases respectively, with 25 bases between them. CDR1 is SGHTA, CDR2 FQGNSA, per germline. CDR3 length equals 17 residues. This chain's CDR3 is CASKAGGTADVGETQYF. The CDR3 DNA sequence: TGTGCCAGCAAGGCAGGCGGGACAGCCGACGTCGGAGAGACCCAGTACTTC.

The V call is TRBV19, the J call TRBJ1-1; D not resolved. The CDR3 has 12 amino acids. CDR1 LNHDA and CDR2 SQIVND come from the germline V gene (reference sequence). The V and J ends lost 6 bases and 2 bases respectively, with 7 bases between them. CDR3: CASRDFNTEAFF. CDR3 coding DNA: TGTGCCAGTAGGGATTTTAACACTGAAGCTTTCTTT. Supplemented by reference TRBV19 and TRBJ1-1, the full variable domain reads DGGITQSPKYLFRKEGQNVTLSCEQNLNHDAMYWYRQDPGQGLRLIYYSQIVNDFQKGDIAEGYSVSREKKESFPLTVTSAQKNPTAFYLCASRDFNTEAFFGQGTRLTVV.

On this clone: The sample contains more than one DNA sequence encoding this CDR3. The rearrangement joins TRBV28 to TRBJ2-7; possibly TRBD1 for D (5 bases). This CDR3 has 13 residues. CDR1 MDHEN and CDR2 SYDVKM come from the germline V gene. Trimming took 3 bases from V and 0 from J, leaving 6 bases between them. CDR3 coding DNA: TGTGCCAGCAGTTTGGACAACTCCTACGAGCAGTACTTC. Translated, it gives CASSLDNSYEQYF.

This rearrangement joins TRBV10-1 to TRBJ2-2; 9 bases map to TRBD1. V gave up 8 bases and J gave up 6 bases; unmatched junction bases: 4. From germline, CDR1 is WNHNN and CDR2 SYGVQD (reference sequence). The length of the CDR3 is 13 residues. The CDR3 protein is CASGTGSPGELFF. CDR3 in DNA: TGCGCCAGCGGGACAGGGAGTCCCGGGGAGCTGTTTTTT.

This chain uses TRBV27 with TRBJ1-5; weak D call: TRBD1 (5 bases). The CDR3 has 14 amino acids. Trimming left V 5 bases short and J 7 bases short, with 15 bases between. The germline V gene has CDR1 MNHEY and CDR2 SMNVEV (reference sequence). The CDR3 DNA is TGTGCCAGCAGTCTCCGGGGCGCGATACAGCCCCAGCATTTT. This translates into CASSLRGAIQPQHF.

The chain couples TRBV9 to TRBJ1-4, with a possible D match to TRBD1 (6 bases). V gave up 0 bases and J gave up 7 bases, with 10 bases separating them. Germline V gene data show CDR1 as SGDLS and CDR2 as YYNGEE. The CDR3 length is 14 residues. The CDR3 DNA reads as TGTGCCAGCAGCGTAGGAACAGGGTTTGAAAAACTGTTTTTT. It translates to CASSVGTGFEKLFF. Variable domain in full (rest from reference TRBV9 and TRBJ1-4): DSGVTQTPKHLITATGQRVTLRCSPRSGDLSVYWYQQSLDQGLQFLIQYYNGEERAKGNILERFSAQQFPDLHSELNLSSLELGDSALYFCASSVGTGFEKLFFGSGTQLSVL.

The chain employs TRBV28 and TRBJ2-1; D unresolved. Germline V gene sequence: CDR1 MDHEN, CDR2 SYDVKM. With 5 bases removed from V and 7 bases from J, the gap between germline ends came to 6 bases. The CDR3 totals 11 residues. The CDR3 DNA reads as TGTGCCAGCAGTCCCCTGAATGAGCAGTTCTTC. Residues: CASSPLNEQFF.

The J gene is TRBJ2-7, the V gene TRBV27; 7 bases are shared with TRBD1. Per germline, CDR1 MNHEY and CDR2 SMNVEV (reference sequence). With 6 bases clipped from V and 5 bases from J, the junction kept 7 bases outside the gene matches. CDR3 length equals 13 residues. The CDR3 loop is CASSRNRGHEQYF. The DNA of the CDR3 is TGTGCCAGCAGCCGTAACAGGGGCCACGAGCAGTACTTC.

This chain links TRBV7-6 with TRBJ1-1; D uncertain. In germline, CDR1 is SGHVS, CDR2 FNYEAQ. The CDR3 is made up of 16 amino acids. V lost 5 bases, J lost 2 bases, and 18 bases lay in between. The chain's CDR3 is CASSPQSRQINTEAFF. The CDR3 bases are TGTGCCAGCAGCCCCCAGAGTCGACAAATTAACACTGAAGCTTTCTTT.

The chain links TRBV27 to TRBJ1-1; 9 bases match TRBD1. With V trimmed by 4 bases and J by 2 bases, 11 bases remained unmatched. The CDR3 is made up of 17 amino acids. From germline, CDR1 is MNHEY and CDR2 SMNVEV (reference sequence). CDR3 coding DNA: TGTGCCAGCAGTTATGGGGGGACAGGGCCCACAAACACTGAAGCTTTCTTT. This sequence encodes CASSYGGTGPTNTEAFF.

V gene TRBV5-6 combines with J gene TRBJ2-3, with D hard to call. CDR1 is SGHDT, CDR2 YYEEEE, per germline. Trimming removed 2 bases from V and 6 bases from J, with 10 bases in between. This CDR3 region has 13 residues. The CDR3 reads CASSFGERDTQYF. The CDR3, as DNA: TGTGCCAGCAGCTTCGGTGAGAGGGATACGCAGTATTTT.

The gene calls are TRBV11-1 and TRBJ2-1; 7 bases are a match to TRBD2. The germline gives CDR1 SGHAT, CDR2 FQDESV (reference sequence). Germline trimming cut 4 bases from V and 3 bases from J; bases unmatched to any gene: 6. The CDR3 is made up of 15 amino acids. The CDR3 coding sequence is TGTGCCAGCAGCTCTGGGCTAGCGGACTACAATGAGCAGTTCTTC. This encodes CASSSGLADYNEQFF.